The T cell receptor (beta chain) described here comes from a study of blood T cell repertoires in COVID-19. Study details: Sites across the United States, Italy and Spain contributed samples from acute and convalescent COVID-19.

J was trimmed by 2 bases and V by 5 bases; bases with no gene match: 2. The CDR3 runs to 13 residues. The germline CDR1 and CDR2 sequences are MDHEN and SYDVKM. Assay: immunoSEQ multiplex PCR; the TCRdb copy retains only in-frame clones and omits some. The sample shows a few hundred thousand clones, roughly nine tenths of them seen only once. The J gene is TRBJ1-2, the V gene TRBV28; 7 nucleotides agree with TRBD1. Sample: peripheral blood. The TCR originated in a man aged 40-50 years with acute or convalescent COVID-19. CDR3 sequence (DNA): TGTGCCAGCAGTAGGGACAGAAACTATGGCTACACCTTC. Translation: CASSRDRNYGYTF.